Listed below are T cell receptor beta chains from one sample, sequenced in a study of graft-versus-host responses after intestinal transplantation. Their cognate antigens are unknown. Data came from immunoSEQ multiplex PCR; TCRdb stores just in-frame clones and leaves some out. The sample consists of some 96,000 clones, 87% of them appearing once. Sequenced here: unstimulated CD4+ T cells sorted from spleen or lymph node cells, sampled before transplant. The source is a human donor who was the organ donor for an intestinal transplant. Both conserved end residues are part of each CDR3. Fields, in order: D gene, J gene, V gene, clone size, CDR3 DNA, CDR3 protein. The D gene is left open where the match is weak. Clone size is shown for a subset of rows, as once, few, many or a class of expanded clone.

d_gene: TRBD2; j_gene: TRBJ2-1; v_gene: TRBV6-1; abundance: NA; CDR3nt: TGTGCCAGCAGTGCGTCTAGCGGGGTCTACAATGAGCAGTTCTTC; CDR3aa: CASSASSGVYNEQFF
d_gene: NA; j_gene: TRBJ2-5; v_gene: TRBV30; abundance: NA; CDR3nt: TGTGCCTGGAAAAGGTTCCAAGAGACCCAGTACTTC; CDR3aa: CAWKRFQETQYF
d_gene: NA; j_gene: TRBJ1-4; v_gene: TRBV29-1; abundance: once; CDR3nt: TGCAGCGTCCTGGGAGGGGAGGGGGAAAAACTGTTTTTT; CDR3aa: CSVLGGEGEKLFF
d_gene: NA; j_gene: TRBJ2-7; v_gene: TRBV11-3; abundance: NA; CDR3nt: TGTGCCAGCAGCCAACAGGGTGGGCCCTACGAGCAGTACTTC; CDR3aa: CASSQQGGPYEQYF
d_gene: NA; j_gene: TRBJ1-6; v_gene: TRBV11-2; abundance: NA; CDR3nt: TGTGCCAGCAGCTACTGGTCTCTGAGCTCCTATAATTCACCCCTCCACTTT; CDR3aa: CASSYWSLSSYNSPLHF
d_gene: NA; j_gene: TRBJ2-3; v_gene: TRBV5-1; abundance: NA; CDR3nt: TGCGCCAGCAGTTCCCTCCCACCTATGTCTACTGGCTCAGATACGCAGTATTTT; CDR3aa: CASSSLPPMSTGSDTQYF
d_gene: NA; j_gene: TRBJ2-6; v_gene: TRBV18; abundance: NA; CDR3nt: TGTGCCAGCTCACCCCCGAGGGCACCTGGGGCCAACGTCCTGACTTTC; CDR3aa: CASSPPRAPGANVLTF
d_gene: NA; j_gene: TRBJ2-3; v_gene: TRBV19; abundance: once; CDR3nt: TGTGCCACCGGTCGGTCTAGCACAGATACGCAGTATTTT; CDR3aa: CATGRSSTDTQYF
d_gene: TRBD1; j_gene: TRBJ1-3; v_gene: TRBV30; abundance: NA; CDR3nt: TGTGCCTGGAGGCGCAGGGGGATTACTGGAAACACCATATATTTT; CDR3aa: CAWRRRGITGNTIYF
d_gene: NA; j_gene: TRBJ2-1; v_gene: TRBV9; abundance: once; CDR3nt: TGTGCCAGCAGCCCAACCGACTTGCTCAATGAGCAGTTCTTC; CDR3aa: CASSPTDLLNEQFF
d_gene: NA; j_gene: TRBJ2-4; v_gene: TRBV19; abundance: once; CDR3nt: TGTGCCAGTACTTCGCTAGCCAAAAACATTCAGTACTTC; CDR3aa: CASTSLAKNIQYF
d_gene: NA; j_gene: TRBJ2-7; v_gene: TRBV27; abundance: NA; CDR3nt: TGTGCCAGCAGACTTGGGGGCTCCTACGAGCAGTACTTC; CDR3aa: CASRLGGSYEQYF
d_gene: NA; j_gene: TRBJ2-1; v_gene: TRBV18; abundance: NA; CDR3nt: TGTGCCAGCTCCCGGGAAAATGGTGAGCAGTTCTTC; CDR3aa: CASSRENGEQFF
d_gene: NA; j_gene: TRBJ1-1; v_gene: TRBV7-2; abundance: NA; CDR3nt: TGTGCCAGCAGCTTAGCCGGCAGTCTAACTGAAGCTTTCTTT; CDR3aa: CASSLAGSLTEAFF
d_gene: TRBD1; j_gene: TRBJ2-5; v_gene: TRBV28; abundance: NA; CDR3nt: TGTGCCACGAGAAAAACAGGGGGCGGAGAGACCCAGTACTTC; CDR3aa: CATRKTGGGETQYF
d_gene: NA; j_gene: TRBJ1-1; v_gene: TRBV6-1; abundance: NA; CDR3nt: TGTGCCAGCAAGGACAGTTTGAACACTGAAGCTTTCTTT; CDR3aa: CASKDSLNTEAFF
d_gene: NA; j_gene: TRBJ1-4; v_gene: TRBV7-9; abundance: NA; CDR3nt: TGTGCCAGCAGCCTACCGGGGCGGGAAAAACTGTTTTTT; CDR3aa: CASSLPGREKLFF
d_gene: NA; j_gene: TRBJ2-3; v_gene: TRBV5-8; abundance: NA; CDR3nt: TGTGCCAGCAGCTCGAGCACAGATACGCAGTATTTT; CDR3aa: CASSSSTDTQYF
d_gene: NA; j_gene: TRBJ1-4; v_gene: TRBV7-9; abundance: few; CDR3nt: TGTGCCAGCAGCGATCCGGGAGCAGTGGGAGAAAAACTGTTTTTT; CDR3aa: CASSDPGAVGEKLFF
d_gene: NA; j_gene: TRBJ2-7; v_gene: TRBV28; abundance: NA; CDR3nt: TGTGCCAGCAGTTTACCAGGGTACTACGAGCAGTACTTC; CDR3aa: CASSLPGYYEQYF
d_gene: NA; j_gene: TRBJ1-2; v_gene: TRBV27; abundance: NA; CDR3nt: TGTGCCAGCAGTAAGCTAAGGACAGCTGCTAACTATGGCTACACCTTC; CDR3aa: CASSKLRTAANYGYTF
d_gene: NA; j_gene: TRBJ1-1; v_gene: TRBV5-1; abundance: NA; CDR3nt: TGCGCCAGCAGCTTGAAGGGGCAGGGTGTGGCTTTCTTT; CDR3aa: CASSLKGQGVAFF
d_gene: TRBD1; j_gene: TRBJ1-2; v_gene: TRBV7-9; abundance: NA; CDR3nt: TGTGCCAGCAGCTTTAACAGGGGTGAAGTCTATGGCTACACCTTC; CDR3aa: CASSFNRGEVYGYTF
d_gene: NA; j_gene: TRBJ2-3; v_gene: TRBV9; abundance: NA; CDR3nt: TGTGCCAGCAGCCGCGCTGTGTTGAGGAGCACAGATACGCAGTATTTT; CDR3aa: CASSRAVLRSTDTQYF
d_gene: TRBD1; j_gene: TRBJ1-5; v_gene: TRBV6-6; abundance: NA; CDR3nt: TGTGCCAGCAGTTACGGGGGACAGGACTCCAATCAGCCCCAGCATTTT; CDR3aa: CASSYGGQDSNQPQHF
d_gene: TRBD1; j_gene: TRBJ1-1; v_gene: TRBV30; abundance: few; CDR3nt: TGTGCCTGGAGTGTAGGGGGCCCTGAAGCTTTCTTT; CDR3aa: CAWSVGGPEAFF
d_gene: NA; j_gene: TRBJ1-5; v_gene: TRBV18; abundance: NA; CDR3nt: TGTGCCAGCTCACCACTCGAAGGAGAATCCCAGCATTTT; CDR3aa: CASSPLEGESQHF
d_gene: NA; j_gene: TRBJ1-1; v_gene: TRBV6-6; abundance: NA; CDR3nt: TGTGCCAGCACCTCCCTAGGGGCTGAAGCTTTCTTT; CDR3aa: CASTSLGAEAFF
d_gene: TRBD1; j_gene: TRBJ1-5; v_gene: TRBV5-8; abundance: NA; CDR3nt: TGTGCCAGCAGCTTAACAGTCCGGGACAGGGGCGGAAATCAGCCCCAGCATTTT; CDR3aa: CASSLTVRDRGGNQPQHF
d_gene: NA; j_gene: TRBJ1-1; v_gene: TRBV27; abundance: NA; CDR3nt: TGTGCCAGCAGTCCCCAGACAGGTGCCACTGAAGCTTTCTTT; CDR3aa: CASSPQTGATEAFF
d_gene: NA; j_gene: TRBJ2-3; v_gene: TRBV5-1; abundance: few; CDR3nt: TGCGCCAGCAGCTTGGCAGATACGCAGTATTTT; CDR3aa: CASSLADTQYF
d_gene: TRBD1; j_gene: TRBJ1-6; v_gene: TRBV7-8; abundance: NA; CDR3nt: TGTGCCACCTCCCGGACAGGGAATAATTCACCCCTCCACTTT; CDR3aa: CATSRTGNNSPLHF
d_gene: NA; j_gene: TRBJ2-7; v_gene: TRBV4-2; abundance: NA; CDR3nt: TGTGCCAGCAGCCAAGTGGTAGGGGTCGGCGAGCAGTACTTC; CDR3aa: CASSQVVGVGEQYF
d_gene: TRBD2; j_gene: TRBJ2-5; v_gene: TRBV5-1; abundance: NA; CDR3nt: TGCGCCAGCAGCTTAGCGGGGGGGCCGGGTCAAGAGACCCAGTACTTC; CDR3aa: CASSLAGGPGQETQYF
d_gene: TRBD1; j_gene: TRBJ2-5; v_gene: TRBV11-1; abundance: NA; CDR3nt: TGTGCCAGCAGCTTGCGGACAGGGGGGGAGACCCAGTACTTC; CDR3aa: CASSLRTGGETQYF
d_gene: NA; j_gene: TRBJ1-2; v_gene: TRBV10-3; abundance: NA; CDR3nt: TGTGCCATCAGTGATACCCCAAGGTATGGCTACACCTTC; CDR3aa: CAISDTPRYGYTF
d_gene: TRBD2; j_gene: TRBJ2-7; v_gene: TRBV5-6; abundance: NA; CDR3nt: TGTGCCAGCAGCCAATTGAGGGGGACTAGATCTCTGGCAGAGCAGTACTTC; CDR3aa: CASSQLRGTRSLAEQYF
d_gene: NA; j_gene: TRBJ2-7; v_gene: TRBV2; abundance: NA; CDR3nt: TGTGCCATCCACATGGTACAGGACCCCTCCTACGAGCAGTACTTC; CDR3aa: CAIHMVQDPSYEQYF
d_gene: NA; j_gene: TRBJ1-1; v_gene: TRBV10-3; abundance: NA; CDR3nt: TGTGCCACGAGCGAGAGGGGACCGAGTGGCACTGAAGCTTTCTTT; CDR3aa: CATSERGPSGTEAFF
d_gene: NA; j_gene: TRBJ2-7; v_gene: TRBV7-5; abundance: few; CDR3nt: TGTGTCAGAAGCACCAACAGGGGCCACGAGCAGTACTTC; CDR3aa: CVRSTNRGHEQYF
d_gene: NA; j_gene: TRBJ2-3; v_gene: TRBV5-1; abundance: NA; CDR3nt: TGCGCCAGCAGTACCTCCCCGTCCACAGATACGCAGTATTTT; CDR3aa: CASSTSPSTDTQYF
d_gene: NA; j_gene: TRBJ2-7; v_gene: TRBV7-2; abundance: NA; CDR3nt: TGTGCCAGCAGCTTAGCAACAACTCCCTACGAGCAGTACTTC; CDR3aa: CASSLATTPYEQYF
d_gene: NA; j_gene: TRBJ1-1; v_gene: TRBV5-6; abundance: NA; CDR3nt: TGTGCCAGCACCGGGCCCCGAACCTCGAACACTGAAGCTTTCTTT; CDR3aa: CASTGPRTSNTEAFF
d_gene: TRBD1; j_gene: TRBJ2-3; v_gene: TRBV4-1; abundance: NA; CDR3nt: TGCGCCAGCAGCCAAGCGACAGGGGGCACAGATACGCAGTATTTT; CDR3aa: CASSQATGGTDTQYF
d_gene: TRBD1; j_gene: TRBJ1-5; v_gene: TRBV7-3; abundance: NA; CDR3nt: TGTGCCAGCAGCTTAAGGGACAGGGATGATCAGCCCCAGCATTTT; CDR3aa: CASSLRDRDDQPQHF
d_gene: TRBD2; j_gene: TRBJ2-3; v_gene: TRBV9; abundance: NA; CDR3nt: TGTGCCAGCAGCCTACTAGCGGGGGGTAACACAGATACGCAGTATTTT; CDR3aa: CASSLLAGGNTDTQYF
d_gene: NA; j_gene: TRBJ1-2; v_gene: TRBV19; abundance: NA; CDR3nt: TGTGCCACCGGGGTTTCCCGGGGTTTAGGCTACACCTTC; CDR3aa: CATGVSRGLGYTF
d_gene: NA; j_gene: TRBJ2-5; v_gene: TRBV7-6; abundance: NA; CDR3nt: TGTGCCAGCAGCTTAGACTTGGGTTACGAGACCCAGTACTTC; CDR3aa: CASSLDLGYETQYF
d_gene: TRBD1; j_gene: TRBJ1-5; v_gene: TRBV10-2; abundance: NA; CDR3nt: TGCGCCAGCAGGGAGGCAGGGGGCAGCAATCAGCCCCAGCATTTT; CDR3aa: CASREAGGSNQPQHF
d_gene: NA; j_gene: TRBJ2-2; v_gene: TRBV21-1; abundance: NA; CDR3nt: TGTGCCAGCAGCAAATTCGGGACGGGGGGGCTCGGCGGGGAGCTGTTTTTT; CDR3aa: CASSKFGTGGLGGELFF
d_gene: NA; j_gene: TRBJ1-3; v_gene: TRBV6-1; abundance: NA; CDR3nt: TGTGCCAGCAGTCAGGGTATTTTCTCTGGAAACACCATATATTTT; CDR3aa: CASSQGIFSGNTIYF
d_gene: TRBD1; j_gene: TRBJ2-2; v_gene: TRBV4-1; abundance: few; CDR3nt: TGCGCCAGCAGCACCTGGACAGGGTACCCCGGGGAGCTGTTTTTT; CDR3aa: CASSTWTGYPGELFF
d_gene: TRBD1; j_gene: TRBJ2-4; v_gene: TRBV6-1; abundance: once; CDR3nt: TGTGCCACCCAAGGGGGGACAGGGTTAAACATTCAGTACTTC; CDR3aa: CATQGGTGLNIQYF
d_gene: TRBD1; j_gene: TRBJ1-2; v_gene: TRBV18; abundance: once; CDR3nt: TGTGCCAGCTCACCGACAGGGGTCTATGGCTACACCTTC; CDR3aa: CASSPTGVYGYTF
d_gene: NA; j_gene: TRBJ1-5; v_gene: TRBV6-1; abundance: NA; CDR3nt: TGTGCCAGCAGTGAATGGGCAGGGGGCAATCAGCCCCAGCATTTT; CDR3aa: CASSEWAGGNQPQHF
d_gene: NA; j_gene: TRBJ1-6; v_gene: TRBV2; abundance: NA; CDR3nt: TGTGCCAGCAGGGAGCGACAGAATTCACCCCTCCACTTT; CDR3aa: CASRERQNSPLHF
d_gene: NA; j_gene: TRBJ1-5; v_gene: TRBV14; abundance: NA; CDR3nt: TGTGCCAGCAGCCTCTTAAATCAGCCCCAGCATTTT; CDR3aa: CASSLLNQPQHF
d_gene: NA; j_gene: TRBJ1-2; v_gene: TRBV15; abundance: NA; CDR3nt: TGTGCCACCAGCAGGAACATCCGAGCTACGCTCACCTTC; CDR3aa: CATSRNIRATLTF